This T cell receptor beta chain emerged from a study of immune evolution from preneoplasia to lung adenocarcinoma. Study-level findings and limits: T cell clonality was higher in KRAS-mutant than EGFR-mutant or wild-type nodules. Later-stage lesions seemingly showed higher T cell density and diversity than normal lung. Normal lung had the highest top T cell clone frequencies.

The count of this clone is one. Its antigen is not known. This CDR3 contains 14 residues. Trimming cost V 6 bases and J 2 bases, with 14 bases left between them. Germline V gene lookup returns CDR1 MNHNS and CDR2 SASEGT. Libraries were prepared by immunoSEQ multiplex PCR; TCRdb keeps only in-frame clonotypes and omits some of them. The table has around 6,000 clones, 60% to 85% seen once; the top ten hold around 7.6%. Sequencing was performed on FFPE minimally invasive lung adenocarcinoma tissue. The gene calls are TRBV6-1 and TRBJ2-7; a weak D match, TRBD1 (6 bases). The TCR originated in a person between 60 and 79 years old with lung adenocarcinoma. The CDR3 coding sequence is TGTGCCAGCAGGACACAGGGACCGACCTACGAGCAGTACTTC. The encoded protein is CASRTQGPTYEQYF.